The sequence of this T cell receptor (beta chain) was determined in a study of blood T cell repertoires in COVID-19. Study-wide context: The study drew acute and convalescent COVID-19 samples from the United States, Italy and Spain. T cells, B-cell-depleted T cells, or PBMCs supplied cDNA or gDNA.

The V gene's germline CDR1 is LGHNT and CDR2 FRNRAP. The germline V and J ends were trimmed by 6 bases and 4 bases, with 18 bases remaining between them. This CDR3 region has 15 residues. Here immunoSEQ multiplex PCR was the method, and the copy in TCRdb shows in-frame clones only, minus some. The sample holds just over 150,000 clones, roughly 93% seen once. Sample: peripheral blood. This receptor was taken from a woman aged 45-65 years with acute or convalescent COVID-19. The gene calls are TRBV12-5 and TRBJ1-2; tentatively, D is TRBD1 (5 bases). CDR3 protein: CASGPNWTPTYGYTF. DNA for the CDR3: TGTGCTAGTGGACCTAATTGGACACCAACCTATGGCTACACCTTC.